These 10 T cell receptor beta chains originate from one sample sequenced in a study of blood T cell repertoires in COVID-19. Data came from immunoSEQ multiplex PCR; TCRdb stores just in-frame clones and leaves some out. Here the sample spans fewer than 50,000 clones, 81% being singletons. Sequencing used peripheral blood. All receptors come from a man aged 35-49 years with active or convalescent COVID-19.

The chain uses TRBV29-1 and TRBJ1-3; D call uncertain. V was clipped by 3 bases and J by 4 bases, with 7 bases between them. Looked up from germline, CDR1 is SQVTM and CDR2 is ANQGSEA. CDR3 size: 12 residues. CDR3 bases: TGCAGCGTTGACGGGGTAGGAAACACCATATATTTT. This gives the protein CSVDGVGNTIYF.

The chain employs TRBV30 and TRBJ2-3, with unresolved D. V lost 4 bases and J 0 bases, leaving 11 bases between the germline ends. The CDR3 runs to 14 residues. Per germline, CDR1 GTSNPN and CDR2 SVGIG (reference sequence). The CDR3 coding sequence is TGTGCCTGGAAGAACATCGCTAGCACAGATACGCAGTATTTT. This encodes CAWKNIASTDTQYF.

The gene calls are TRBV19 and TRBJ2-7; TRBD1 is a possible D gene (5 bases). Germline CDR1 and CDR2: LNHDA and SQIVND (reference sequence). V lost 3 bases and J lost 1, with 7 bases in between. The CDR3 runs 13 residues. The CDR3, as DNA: TGTGCCAGTAGTATCAAGGGGTCCTACGAGCAGTACTTC. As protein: CASSIKGSYEQYF.

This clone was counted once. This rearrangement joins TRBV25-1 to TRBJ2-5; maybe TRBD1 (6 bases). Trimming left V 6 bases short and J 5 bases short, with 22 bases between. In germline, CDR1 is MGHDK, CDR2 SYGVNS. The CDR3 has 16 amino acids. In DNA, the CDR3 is TGTGCCAGCAGCGGAACCGCAGGGGCAGGAAAGGAGACCCAGTACTTC. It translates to CASSGTAGAGKETQYF. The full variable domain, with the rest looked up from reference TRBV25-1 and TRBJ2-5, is EADIYQTPRYLVIGTGKKITLECSQTMGHDKMYWYQQDPGMELHLIHYSYGVNSTEKGDLSSESTVSRIRTEHFPLTLESARPSHTSQYLCASSGTAGAGKETQYFGPGTRLLVL.

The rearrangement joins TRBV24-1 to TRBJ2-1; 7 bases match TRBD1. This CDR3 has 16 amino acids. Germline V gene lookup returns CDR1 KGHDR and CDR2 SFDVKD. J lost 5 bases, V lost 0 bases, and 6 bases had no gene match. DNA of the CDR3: TGTGCCACCAGTGATTTGATAGGGGGCATCCACAATGAGCAGTTCTTC. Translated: CATSDLIGGIHNEQFF.

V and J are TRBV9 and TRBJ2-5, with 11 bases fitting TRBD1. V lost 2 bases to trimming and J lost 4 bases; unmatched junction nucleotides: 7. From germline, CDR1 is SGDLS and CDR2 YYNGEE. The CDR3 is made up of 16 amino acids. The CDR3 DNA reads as TGTGCCAGCAGCGTGGCTGGGACAGGGGGTCCAGAGACCCAGTACTTC. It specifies CASSVAGTGGPETQYF.

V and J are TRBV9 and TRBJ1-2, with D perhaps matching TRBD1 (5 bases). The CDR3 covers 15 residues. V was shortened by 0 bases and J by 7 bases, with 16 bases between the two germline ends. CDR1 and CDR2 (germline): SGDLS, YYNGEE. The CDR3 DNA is TGTGCCAGCAGCGTAGAGGACAAGCCAGGTCGTGGCTACACCTTC. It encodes CASSVEDKPGRGYTF.

This CDR3 reads CASSLTSDVAGELFF. The CDR3 bases are TGTGCCAGCAGTCTCACTAGCGACGTGGCCGGGGAGCTGTTTTTT. The rearrangement uses TRBV3-1 (or the pseudogene TRBV3-2) and TRBJ2-2; the match to TRBD2 covers 7 bases. Trimming cost V 6 bases and J 6 bases; bases outside gene matches: 10. CDR1 LGHDT and CDR2 YNNKEL come from the germline V gene (reference sequence). This CDR3 spans 15 amino acids.

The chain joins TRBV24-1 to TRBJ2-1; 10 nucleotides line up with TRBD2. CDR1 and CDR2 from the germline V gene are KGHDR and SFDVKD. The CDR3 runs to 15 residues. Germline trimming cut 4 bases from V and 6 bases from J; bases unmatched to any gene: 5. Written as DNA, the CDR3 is TGTGCCACCAGTGACCCCCGGACTAGCGGCAATGAGCAGTTCTTC. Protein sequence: CATSDPRTSGNEQFF.

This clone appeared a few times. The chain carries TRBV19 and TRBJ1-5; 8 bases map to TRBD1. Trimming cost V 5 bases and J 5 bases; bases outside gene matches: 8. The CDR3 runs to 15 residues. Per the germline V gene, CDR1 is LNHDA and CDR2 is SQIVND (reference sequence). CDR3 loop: CASSSTGTGYQPQHF. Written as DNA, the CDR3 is TGTGCCAGTAGTTCAACCGGGACAGGTTATCAGCCCCAGCATTTT. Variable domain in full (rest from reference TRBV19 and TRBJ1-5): DGGITQSPKYLFRKEGQNVTLSCEQNLNHDAMYWYRQDPGQGLRLIYYSQIVNDFQKGDIAEGYSVSREKKESFPLTVTSAQKNPTAFYLCASSSTGTGYQPQHFGDGTRLSIL.